The 11 T cell receptor beta chains below all came from one sample that was sequenced in a study of blood T cells in healthy people across ages. A second PCR, run for roughly 6 to 11 cycles, used a sample-barcoded 5' primer plus a J-beta primer mix. TCRdb processed the 5' RACE reads anew with MiXCR; each CDR3 protein has one entry. The sample lists hundreds of thousands of distinct CDR3 sequences; 58% were seen once. Sequenced material: blood. Source of these receptors: a man in his 60s in good health.

The V gene is TRBV4-2, the J gene TRBJ1-4, with D perhaps TRBD1 (5 bases). Trimming pared 4 bases from V and 7 bases from J, leaving 22 bases between. CDR3 length equals 17 residues. In germline, CDR1 is LGHNA, CDR2 YNFKEQ. CDR3 sequence: CASSPSANPGTGEKLFF. The CDR3 DNA sequence: TGTGCCAGCAGCCCGAGCGCAAACCCAGGGACGGGTGAAAAACTGTTTTTT.

This clonotype was seen only once. The chain links TRBV20-1 to TRBJ2-1; TRBD2 matches at 7 bases. V lost 5 bases and J lost 6; bases outside the gene matches: 7. Germline loops: CDR1 DFQATT, CDR2 SNEGSKA (reference sequence). The CDR3 totals 13 residues. The CDR3 spells CSAVWGRANEQFF. The CDR3 DNA sequence: TGCAGTGCTGTATGGGGGAGGGCCAATGAGCAGTTCTTC.

The sample holds a few counts of this clonotype. Here the CDR3 DNA reads TGCAGCGTTGTCGTACGGCTGCCGAGCTCCTACAATGAGCAGTTCTTC. This encodes CSVVVRLPSSYNEQFF. The rearrangement uses TRBV29-1 and TRBJ2-1; D remains ambiguous. The CDR3 runs 16 residues. Looked up from germline, CDR1 is SQVTM and CDR2 is ANQGSEA. V lost 4 bases, J lost 0 bases, and 16 bases lay in between.

The V and J genes are TRBV6-6 and TRBJ1-6; D is ambiguous. The CDR3 is 12 residues long. In germline, CDR1 is MNHNY, CDR2 SVGAGI (reference sequence). Between the trimmed V and J ends, which lost 6 bases and 10 bases, there was a span of 10 bases. The CDR3 DNA reads TGTGCCAGCAGGAGCCTTGGCTCACCCCTCCACTTT. Translation: CASRSLGSPLHF.

This clonotype was seen only once. The chain recombines TRBV4-1 with TRBJ1-6; D unresolved. V lost 4 bases, J lost 6 bases, and 13 bases lay in between. CDR3 length equals 15 residues. The germline V gene encodes CDR1 MGHRA and CDR2 YSYEKL. CDR3 loop: CASSRPGPSNSPLHF. The CDR3 DNA reads TGCGCCAGCAGCCGACCTGGACCGAGTAATTCACCCCTCCACTTT.

The table lists this clonotype with many counts. The chain is built from TRBV6-5 and TRBJ1-2; 8 positions match TRBD1. V shed 5 bases, J shed 7 bases, and the junction held 9 bases outside the gene matches. Germline-derived CDR1 and CDR2 are MNHEY and SVGAGI. CDR3 length: 14 residues. The CDR3 sequence is CASSRAGQGGGYTF. CDR3 nucleotides: TGTGCCAGCAGTCGCGCAGGACAGGGTGGTGGCTACACCTTC.

This clonotype was recorded only once. This chain joins TRBV12-3 or TRBV12-4 and TRBJ2-3; no clear D. There are 12 residues in the CDR3. The V end was cut by 5 bases, the J end by 8 bases, with 11 bases between. CDR3 DNA: TGTGCCAGCAGTCCCCAGAAGGGTACGCAGTATTTT. As protein: CASSPQKGTQYF.

The V call is TRBV20-1, the J call TRBJ1-1; D may be TRBD1 (5 bases). Trimming pared 1 base from V and 1 base from J, leaving 10 bases between. Germline CDR1 reads DFQATT; CDR2 reads SNEGSKA (reference sequence). The CDR3 is 14 residues long. In DNA, the CDR3 is TGCAGTGCTAGAGTGCCAGGGAGGAACACTGAAGCTTTCTTT. Translated: CSARVPGRNTEAFF.

The chain is built from TRBV6-2 or TRBV6-3 and TRBJ2-1, with 7 bases fitting TRBD1. The germline V gene encodes CDR1 MNHEY and CDR2 SVGEGT. V was clipped by 10 bases and J by 4 bases; unmatched bases: 13. This CDR3 region has 15 residues. CDR3 protein: CATKRGAGGYNEQFF. The CDR3 DNA is TGTGCCACCAAAAGAGGGGCAGGGGGATACAATGAGCAGTTCTTC.

V is TRBV5-4 and J is TRBJ2-3, with 7 bases identical to TRBD2. The CDR3 contains 14 residues. The germline V gene encodes CDR1 SGHNT and CDR2 YYREEE (reference sequence). Unmatched junction bases numbered 6, after V lost 3 bases and J lost 5 bases. The CDR3 DNA follows: TGTGCCAGCAGCTCCCCGGGGGGTAGAGATACGCAGTATTTT. Encoded protein: CASSSPGGRDTQYF.

The V and J genes are TRBV2 and TRBJ2-1, with D unclear. The CDR3 covers 13 residues. Germline CDR1 and CDR2: SNHLY and FYNNEI. The ends were cut back, 3 bases at V and 9 bases at J, with 12 bases in the middle. The CDR3 region has the DNA TGTGCCAGCAGTGAGCAGGTACAAAGTGAGCAGTTCTTC. This sequence encodes CASSEQVQSEQFF.